This TCR beta chain comes out of a study of T cell responses to AZD1222 COVID-19 vaccine. The study, taken as a whole, reports: CD4 TCRs covered the whole spike, strongest at regions 160-218 and 743-854. Most donors were white British, females outnumbered males, and clonal diversity was possibly underestimated. The reported proportion of spike-specific TCRs targeting unmutated variant regions was nearly half. Once two AZD1222 doses were given, Spike-specific TCR breadth and depth went up.

Notes on this clone: The antigen is undetermined.

Here immunoSEQ multiplex PCR was the method, and the copy in TCRdb shows in-frame clones only, minus some. The repertoire holds some 87,000 clones, around nine tenths seen once, with 4% to 6% in the top ten. CDR1 and CDR2 (germline): SGHAT, FQNNGV. V trimming: 4 bases; J trimming: 11 bases; junction bases outside the gene matches: 7. This CDR3 region has 12 residues. The starting material was peripheral blood, obtained on day 0 of MenACWY control vaccination. The genes are TRBV11-2 and TRBJ1-1; 7 bases match TRBD1. The sequence came from an adult in good health. CDR3 loop: CASSSIQGMAFF. CDR3 in DNA: TGTGCCAGCAGCTCCATACAGGGGATGGCTTTCTTT. The complete variable domain, with remaining parts taken from reference TRBV11-2 and TRBJ1-1, reads EAGVAQSPRYKIIEKRQSVAFWCNPISGHATLYWYQQILGQGPKLLIQFQNNGVVDDSQLPKDRFSAERLKGVDSTLKIQPAKLEDSAVYLCASSSIQGMAFFGQGTRLTVV.